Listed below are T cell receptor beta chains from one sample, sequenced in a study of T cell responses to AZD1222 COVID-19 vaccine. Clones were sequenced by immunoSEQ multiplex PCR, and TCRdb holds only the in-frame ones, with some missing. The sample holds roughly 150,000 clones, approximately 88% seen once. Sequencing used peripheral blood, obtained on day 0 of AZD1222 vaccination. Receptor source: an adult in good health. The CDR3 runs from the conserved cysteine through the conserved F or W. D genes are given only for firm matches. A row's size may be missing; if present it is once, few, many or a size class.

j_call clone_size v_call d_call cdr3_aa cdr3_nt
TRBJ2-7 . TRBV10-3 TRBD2 CAIRRLASYEQYF TGTGCCATCAGGAGACTAGCGTCCTACGAGCAGTACTTC
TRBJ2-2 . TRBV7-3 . CASSPLAIGTGELFF TGTGCCAGCAGCCCCTTAGCAATCGGCACCGGGGAGCTGTTTTTT
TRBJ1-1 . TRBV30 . CAWSGLGNTEAFF TGTGCCTGGAGCGGGTTGGGGAACACTGAAGCTTTCTTT
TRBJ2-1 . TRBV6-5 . CASSYSVGYNEQFF TGTGCCAGCAGTTACTCGGTGGGGTACAATGAGCAGTTCTTC
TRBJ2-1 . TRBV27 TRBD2 CASSFISGSASGEQFF TGTGCCAGCAGTTTCATTAGCGGGAGCGCAAGTGGTGAGCAGTTCTTC
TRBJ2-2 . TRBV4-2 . CASSQLNSKGELFF TGTGCCAGCAGCCAACTCAACTCCAAGGGGGAGCTGTTTTTT
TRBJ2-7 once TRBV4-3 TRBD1 CASSQGGGTGAYEQYF TGCGCCAGCAGCCAGGGGGGCGGGACAGGGGCCTACGAGCAGTACTTC
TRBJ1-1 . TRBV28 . CASSSYTTTAEAFF TGTGCCAGCAGTTCTTATACCACGACAGCTGAAGCTTTCTTT
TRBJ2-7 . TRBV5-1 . CASRGSTITYEQYF TGCGCCAGCCGAGGATCAACTATTACTTACGAGCAGTACTTC
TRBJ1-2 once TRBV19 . CASSILQGIGYTF TGTGCCAGTAGTATCCTACAGGGTATCGGCTACACCTTC
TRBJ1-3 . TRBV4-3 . CASSQVVQGNTIYF TGCGCCAGCAGCCAAGTGGTACAGGGAAACACCATATATTTT
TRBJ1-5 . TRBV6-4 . CASSDSARGRISSNQPQHF TGTGCCAGCAGTGACTCTGCGAGGGGCAGGATTAGTAGCAATCAGCCCCAGCATTTT
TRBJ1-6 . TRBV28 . CASSPATAPGNSPLHF TGTGCCAGCAGTCCAGCGACAGCTCCTGGTAATTCACCCCTCCACTTT
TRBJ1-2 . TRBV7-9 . CASSLNANYGYTF TGTGCCAGCAGCTTGAACGCTAACTATGGCTACACCTTC
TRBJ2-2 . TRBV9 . CASSVGTLVGELFF TGTGCCAGCAGCGTTGGGACTCTAGTCGGGGAGCTGTTTTTT
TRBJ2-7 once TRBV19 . CASSIDPAYEQYF TGTGCCAGTAGTATAGACCCCGCCTACGAGCAGTACTTC
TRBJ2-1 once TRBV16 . CASSQSRQPPGEFF TGTGCCAGCAGCCAATCACGACAGCCTCCCGGTGAATTCTTC
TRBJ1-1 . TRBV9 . CASSKQGGTNTEAFF TGTGCCAGCAGCAAACAAGGGGGGACGAACACTGAAGCTTTCTTT
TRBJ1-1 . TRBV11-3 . CASSLSPVTEAFF TGTGCCAGCAGCTTATCCCCCGTCACTGAAGCTTTCTTT
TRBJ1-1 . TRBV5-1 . CASSRDHDWGNTEAFF TGCGCCAGCAGTCGGGACCATGACTGGGGGAACACTGAAGCTTTCTTT
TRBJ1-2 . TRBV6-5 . CASSWEPRYGYTF TGTGCCAGCAGTTGGGAGCCTCGGTATGGCTACACCTTC
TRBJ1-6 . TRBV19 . CASSIGDSPLHF TGTGCCAGTAGTATAGGTGATTCACCCCTCCACTTT
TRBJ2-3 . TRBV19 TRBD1 CASSLRGSGSTDTQYF TGTGCCAGTAGTCTCAGGGGGAGCGGTAGCACAGATACGCAGTATTTT
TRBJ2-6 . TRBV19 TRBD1 CASSQGQARSGANVLTF TGTGCCAGTAGCCAGGGACAGGCCCGCTCTGGGGCCAACGTCCTGACTTTC
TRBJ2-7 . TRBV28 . CASSLLVGAQYF TGTGCCAGCAGTTTACTTGTGGGGGCCCAGTACTTC
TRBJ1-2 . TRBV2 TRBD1 CASSEALPIPGQGYGYTF TGTGCCAGCAGTGAAGCGCTTCCTATTCCGGGACAGGGCTATGGCTACACCTTC
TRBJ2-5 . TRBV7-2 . CASSVQETQYF TGTGCCAGCAGCGTCCAAGAGACCCAGTACTTC
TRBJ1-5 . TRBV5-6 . CASSLDGYNQPQHF TGTGCCAGCAGCTTGGATGGATACAATCAGCCCCAGCATTTT
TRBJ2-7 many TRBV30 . CAWSVALSSSYEQYF TGTGCCTGGAGTGTAGCGTTGTCCAGCTCCTACGAGCAGTACTTC
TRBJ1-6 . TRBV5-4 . CASSSAGTHDSPLHF TGTGCCAGCAGCTCCGCCGGGACACACGATTCACCCCTCCACTTT
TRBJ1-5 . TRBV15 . CATSREPGGNQPQHF TGTGCCACCAGCAGAGAACCTGGTGGGAATCAGCCCCAGCATTTT
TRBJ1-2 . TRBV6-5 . CASSYSGASDGYTF TGTGCCAGCAGTTACTCCGGGGCATCGGATGGCTACACCTTC
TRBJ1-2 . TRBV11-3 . CASSAQGLGGYTF TGTGCCAGCAGCGCCCAGGGTTTAGGGGGCTACACCTTC
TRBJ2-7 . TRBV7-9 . CASSLSVVEQYF TGTGCCAGCAGCTTATCAGTTGTCGAGCAGTACTTC
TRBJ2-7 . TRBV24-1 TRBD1 CATTGHRGRFEQYF TGTGCCACCACCGGTCACAGGGGGCGTTTTGAGCAGTACTTC
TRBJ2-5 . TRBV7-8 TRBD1 CASRPRTGVSETQYF TGTGCCAGCAGGCCTAGGACAGGGGTTAGCGAGACCCAGTACTTC
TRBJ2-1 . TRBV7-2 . CASSLGLARSYNEQFF TGTGCCAGCAGCTTAGGTCTCGCCCGCTCCTACAATGAGCAGTTCTTC
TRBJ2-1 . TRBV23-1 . CASSQPDGDRSSYNEQFF TGCGCCAGCAGTCAGCCAGATGGGGACCGGAGCTCCTACAATGAGCAGTTCTTC
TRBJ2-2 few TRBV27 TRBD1 CASCFGTGGAGELFF TGTGCCAGCTGTTTCGGGACAGGGGGGGCCGGGGAGCTGTTTTTT
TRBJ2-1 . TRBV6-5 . CASSYLPTGGNEQFF TGTGCCAGCAGTTACTTGCCGACAGGTGGTAATGAGCAGTTCTTC
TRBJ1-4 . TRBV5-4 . CASSLPGNEKLFF TGTGCCAGCAGCTTGCCCGGTAATGAAAAACTGTTTTTT
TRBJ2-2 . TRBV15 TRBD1 CATRGQPYPGELFF TGTGCCACCAGGGGACAGCCTTATCCCGGGGAGCTGTTTTTT
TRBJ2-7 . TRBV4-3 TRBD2 CASSQLHLSGTAEQYF TGCGCCAGCAGCCAACTTCACCTTAGCGGGACTGCCGAGCAGTACTTC
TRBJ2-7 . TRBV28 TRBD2 CASSSSSGRRYEQYF TGTGCCAGCAGCTCCAGTAGCGGGAGGAGGTACGAGCAGTACTTC
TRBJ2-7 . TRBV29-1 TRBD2 CSVEDGHSGRNEQYF TGCAGCGTTGAAGATGGGCACAGCGGGAGAAACGAGCAGTACTTC
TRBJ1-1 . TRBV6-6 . CASSIERFTTEAFF TGTGCCAGCAGTATCGAGAGGTTTACGACTGAAGCTTTCTTT
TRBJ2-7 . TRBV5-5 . CASSLALRYEQYF TGTGCCAGCAGCTTGGCCCTGCGGTACGAGCAGTACTTC
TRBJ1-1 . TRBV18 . CASSPGLGNTEAFF TGTGCCAGCTCACCCGGGCTAGGTAACACTGAAGCTTTCTTT
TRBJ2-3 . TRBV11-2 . CASSRRPQGAALTDTQYF TGTGCCAGCAGCCGGAGGCCACAGGGTGCCGCACTCACAGATACGCAGTATTTT
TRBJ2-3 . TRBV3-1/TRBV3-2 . CASSQTDSVRTDTQYF TGTGCCAGCAGCCAAACAGACTCCGTTCGCACAGATACGCAGTATTTT